This T cell receptor (beta chain) was observed in a study of blood T cells in healthy people across ages. Overall study: When template switching was applied, about one barcoded beta molecule was captured per two T cells. Broader study findings: Diversity was higher, and naive CD4+ cells more numerous, in long-lived donors than in aged donors.

A second 7 to 11 cycle PCR used barcoded and J-beta primers. TCRdb reprocessed the 5' RACE reads via MiXCR and lists one record per CDR3 protein. This sample has around 990,000 distinct CDR3 sequences, with around 25% found just once. CDR1 and CDR2 from the germline V gene are SQVTM and ANQGSEA. The CDR3 sequence is 14 residues long. Trimming removed 0 bases from V and 3 bases from J, with 12 bases in between. As for this clonotype: The antigen is not known.

This same sample was also part of a study on T cells of mothers and their children. That report adds: Primer M1S, used in the second PCR, introduced sample barcodes and 2-4 random nucleotides.

Sample: blood. The chain couples TRBV29-1 to TRBJ2-7; D is possibly TRBD2 (5 bases). The sequence was collected from a girl aged 2 to 10 in good health. The CDR3 loop is CSVEDHGENYEQYF. The CDR3 region has the DNA TGCAGCGTTGAAGATCACGGGGAAAACTACGAGCAGTACTTC.